This T cell receptor (beta chain) was identified in a study of blood T cell repertoires in COVID-19. The overall study: Some COVID-19 samples were acute and others convalescent; all came from the United States, Italy and Spain. In each case, the material was cDNA or gDNA derived from T cells, B-cell-depleted T cells, or PBMCs.

The ends lost 6 bases at V and 4 bases at J; junction bases unmatched: 11. The CDR3 totals 15 residues. Germline V lookup: CDR1 MNHEY, CDR2 SVGAGI. Per the authors' pipeline: By means of reference gene primer amplification, nucleated cell counts were estimated. Profiling relied on immunoSEQ multiplex PCR, and the TCRdb table lists in-frame clones only, not all of them. Clone size and V and J calls were adopted from that table, with D and trimming inferred from the DNA. The sample lists about 23,000 clones, roughly 94% occurring once. This clone is a singleton in its sample. The TCR originated in a woman in her 50s with active COVID-19. The specimen sequenced was peripheral blood. The J gene is TRBJ1-2, the V gene TRBV6-5; TRBD1 matches at 7 bases. The CDR3 DNA sequence: TGTGCCAGCAGCAGCCCAGGGGGAAGTAGCTATGGCTACACCTTC. This sequence encodes CASSSPGGSSYGYTF.